This TCR beta chain was recovered during a study of T-cell reconstitution after alpha-beta-depleted transplantation in children. The authors prepared the TCRbeta library with unique molecular identifiers. TCRdb passed the PCR reads through MiXCR, listing each CDR3 protein once. Among about 500,000 distinct CDR3 sequences listed, roughly 33% were seen once. CDR1 is DFQATT and CDR2 is SNEGSKA in the germline V gene (reference sequence). This CDR3 is 18 amino acids long. J gave up 0 bases and V 1 base, and 9 bases lay outside the gene matches. Specimen: PBMCs from the stem cell graft donor, collected from the stem cell graft. This TCR was recovered from a human donor who donated a stem cell graft to a child with aplastic anemia. The chain carries TRBV20-1 and TRBJ2-6, with 7 nucleotides matching TRBD1. The CDR3 loop is CSARGTGTASSGANVLTF. CDR3 coding DNA: TGCAGTGCTAGAGGTACCGGGACAGCGAGCTCTGGGGCCAACGTCCTGACTTTC.